Following are 25 T cell receptor beta chains from one sample sequenced in a study of T cell responses to AZD1222 COVID-19 vaccine. Method: immunoSEQ multiplex PCR; TCRdb's copy keeps in-frame clones and lacks some. In the table there are approximately 80,000 clones, 75% to 90% of which are singletons. The specimen was peripheral blood, collected on day 0 of AZD1222 vaccination. Receptors originate from an adult in good health.

The count of this clone is one. One junction end disagrees with the germline gene, perhaps due to a read error. The chain has TRBV6-5 and TRBJ1-4, with D maybe TRBD1 (5 bases). CDR1 is MNHEY and CDR2 is SVGAGI in the germline V gene. The CDR3 covers 14 residues. The CDR3 DNA reads TGTGCCAGCACACGGGACGAGACTAAGGAAAAACTGTTTTTT. As protein: CASTRDETKEKLFF.

CDR3 amino acids: CSVERWAGSLNTEAFF. The CDR3 DNA reads TGCAGCGTTGAGAGATGGGCAGGCTCCTTGAACACTGAAGCTTTCTTT. V gene TRBV29-1 combines with J gene TRBJ1-1; D gene ambiguous. The germline V gene has CDR1 SQVTM and CDR2 ANQGSEA. CDR3 size: 16 residues. Trimming shortened V by 3 bases and J by 0 bases, and 17 bases separated the two germline ends.

The chain links TRBV4-1 to TRBJ1-2, with D possibly TRBD1 on 5 matching bases. V lost 1 base, J lost 4 bases, and 16 bases lay in between. CDR1 and CDR2 (germline): MGHRA, YSYEKL. The CDR3 contains 16 residues. The CDR3, as DNA: TGCGCCAGCAGCCAAGTTTTGTGGGGGTGGGCCTATGGCTACACCTTC. This encodes CASSQVLWGWAYGYTF.

The genes are TRBV19 and TRBJ1-5; 9 positions agree with TRBD1. Germline V gives CDR1 LNHDA, CDR2 SQIVND (reference sequence). This CDR3 contains 13 residues. J lost 7 bases, V lost 3 bases, and 1 base had no gene match. As DNA, the CDR3 is TGTGCCAGTAGTATGGGGACAGGGCAGCCCCAGCATTTT. Translating it yields CASSMGTGQPQHF.

This clone was seen just once. V gene TRBV27 combines with J gene TRBJ2-2; D gene ambiguous. The V gene lost 8 bases and the J gene lost 0 bases, with 16 bases spanning the gap. The CDR3 length is 16 residues. Germline V CDR1 and CDR2: MNHEY, SMNVEV (reference sequence). The CDR3 DNA follows: TGTGCCAGCGGTCTATGGGCCGCCTCGAACACCGGGGAGCTGTTTTTT. Its protein is CASGLWAASNTGELFF.

This clone was counted a few times. The CDR3 DNA reads TGTGCCAGTAACCCCGGACAGGGGGCCTACTCACCCCTCCACTTT. This gives the protein CASNPGQGAYSPLHF. This chain uses TRBV19 with TRBJ1-6, with TRBD1 matching 11 bases. CDR3 length equals 15 residues. V dropped 7 bases and J dropped 10; count of bases not matched to a gene: 9. In germline, CDR1 is LNHDA, CDR2 SQIVND (reference sequence).

This clone showed up just once. The chain combines TRBV7-8 with TRBJ2-2; 11 bases are a match to TRBD2. J gave up 5 bases and V 4 bases, and 6 bases lay outside the gene matches. The CDR3 has 16 amino acids. Germline values: CDR1 SGHVS, CDR2 FQNEAQ. Here the CDR3 reads CASSSFTSGRTGELFF. Written as DNA, the CDR3 is TGTGCCAGCAGCTCGTTCACTAGCGGGAGAACCGGGGAGCTGTTTTTT.

The J gene is TRBJ1-6, the V gene TRBV4-3, with D maybe TRBD1 (6 bases). Trimming took off 0 bases at V and 5 bases at J, with 8 bases between the two ends. CDR3 length: 15 residues. The germline CDR1 and CDR2 sequences are LGHNA and YSLEER. As DNA, the CDR3 is TGCGCCAGCAGCCAAGAAGAGGGGGATAATTCACCCCTCCACTTT. This translates into CASSQEEGDNSPLHF.

CDR3 DNA: TGCAGCGGTCCCGGACAGGTTGGGGGCAATGAGCAGTTCTTC. It codes for CSGPGQVGGNEQFF. The rearrangement uses TRBV29-1 and TRBJ2-1; 7 nucleotides agree with TRBD1. CDR1 is SQVTM, CDR2 ANQGSEA, per germline. J lost 6 bases, V lost 7 bases, and 12 bases had no gene match. This CDR3 region has 14 residues.

The gene calls are TRBV7-9 and TRBJ1-1; TRBD1 might be the D (6 bases). Germline V lookup: CDR1 SEHNR, CDR2 FQNEAQ (reference sequence). The CDR3 has 12 amino acids. Trimming took off 5 bases at V and 5 bases at J, with 9 bases between the two ends. CDR3 in DNA: TGTGCCAGCAGCCAACAGGGTACTGAAGCTTTCTTT. It encodes CASSQQGTEAFF.

The chain has TRBV15 and TRBJ1-5; D uncertain. CDR3 length equals 15 residues. Germline assignment: CDR1 LNHNV and CDR2 YYDKDF (reference sequence). Trimming cost V 0 bases and J 0 bases, with 6 bases left between them. The CDR3 region has the DNA TGTGCCACCAGCAGAGATTTCTATAGCAATCAGCCCCAGCATTTT. Encoded protein: CATSRDFYSNQPQHF.

The V and J genes are TRBV7-2 and TRBJ1-2, with D uncertain. Germline-derived CDR1 and CDR2 are SGHTA and FQGNSA. The V end was cut by 2 bases, the J end by 8 bases, with 9 bases between. The CDR3 runs to 12 residues. Written as DNA, the CDR3 is TGTGCCAGCAGCTTAACGGGGTTGGGCTACACCTTC. This translates into CASSLTGLGYTF.

The CDR3 DNA reads as TGTGCCAGCAGCCATTTTCTTCAGGCCTCAAGTGAGACCCAGTACTTC. Translating gives CASSHFLQASSETQYF. J is TRBJ2-5 and V is TRBV14, with D uncertain. Germline-derived CDR1 and CDR2 are SGHDN and FVKESK. V lost 3 bases and J lost 5, with 19 bases in between. CDR3 length: 16 residues.

In this sample, this clone turned up once. V usage is TRBV28 and J usage is TRBJ1-6, with no clear D. Germline loops: CDR1 MDHEN, CDR2 SYDVKM. V shed 10 bases and J shed 2 bases, with 12 bases lying between them. The CDR3 is made up of 14 amino acids. DNA of the CDR3: TGTGCCACCTTCGATGCCGCCTATAATTCACCCCTCCACTTT. It codes for CATFDAAYNSPLHF.

The chain joins TRBV12-3 or TRBV12-4 to TRBJ2-1, with 10 bases identical to TRBD2. The length of the CDR3 is 12 residues. With 2 bases clipped from V and 14 bases from J, the junction kept 3 bases outside the gene matches. The CDR3 loop reads CASSLLAGVEFF. CDR3 nucleotide sequence: TGTGCCAGCAGTTTACTAGCGGGAGTGGAGTTCTTC.

The CDR3, as DNA: TGTGCCATCAGTGAGTCGATTTTAAGCGATCAGCCCCAGCATTTT. Protein: CAISESILSDQPQHF. The chain has TRBV10-3 and TRBJ1-5; D is undetermined. V lost 0 bases and J lost 5, with 11 bases in between. Germline V gene data show CDR1 as ENHRY and CDR2 as SYGVKD. There are 15 residues in the CDR3.

This chain uses TRBV5-1 with TRBJ1-6; no reliable D call. V lost 0 bases and J lost 10, with 14 bases in between. Looked up from germline, CDR1 is SGHRS and CDR2 is YFSETQ. CDR3 length: 15 residues. This CDR3 is CASSLDNRRESPLHF. The CDR3 nucleotides are TGCGCCAGCAGCTTGGACAACCGGAGGGAGTCACCCCTCCACTTT.

The rearrangement links TRBV5-8 to TRBJ1-3; 9 bases agree with TRBD1. With V trimmed by 4 bases and J by 0 bases, 11 bases remained unmatched. The CDR3 length is 18 residues. Germline loops: CDR1 SGHTS, CDR2 YDEGEE. The CDR3 DNA reads as TGTGCCAGCAGCCCAACAGGACAGGGGACCCACTCTGGAAACACCATATATTTT. This translates into CASSPTGQGTHSGNTIYF.

J is TRBJ2-2 and V is TRBV20-1; D unresolved. In germline, CDR1 is DFQATT, CDR2 SNEGSKA (reference sequence). V lost 3 bases and J lost 4, with 15 bases in between. The CDR3 length is 15 residues. The CDR3 sequence is CSASRPGSFTGELFF. CDR3 nucleotide sequence: TGCAGTGCTAGTCGGCCCGGGTCCTTCACCGGGGAGCTGTTTTTT.

The J gene is TRBJ1-3, the V gene TRBV6-6, with D unresolved. With 6 bases removed from V and 0 bases from J, the gap between germline ends came to 15 bases. The CDR3 extends over 16 amino acids. Germline values: CDR1 MNHNY, CDR2 SVGAGI (reference sequence). The CDR3 reads CASSPMAPLSGNTIYF. For the CDR3, the DNA is TGTGCCAGCAGCCCAATGGCCCCCCTCTCTGGAAACACCATATATTTT.

V gene TRBV12-3 or TRBV12-4 combines with J gene TRBJ2-7, with a weak D call TRBD2 (5 bases). The length of the CDR3 is 11 residues. Deletions cut 8 bases from V and 0 bases from J, with 5 bases between. The CDR3 DNA reads as TGTGCCAGCGGGAGCTCCTACGAGCAGTACTTC. It yields the protein CASGSSYEQYF.

The rearrangement uses TRBV7-2 and TRBJ1-4; D perhaps matches TRBD1 (5 bases). Trimming stripped 5 bases from V and 6 bases from J, with 13 bases between. Looked up from germline, CDR1 is SGHTA and CDR2 is FQGNSA. CDR3 size: 14 residues. CDR3 sequence reads: CASSQRGTYEKLFF. CDR3 nucleotide sequence: TGTGCCAGCAGCCAAAGGGGCACATATGAAAAACTGTTTTTT.

CDR3 nucleotide sequence: TGTGCCAGCTACCTTGAGCCAGGTCAGCCCCAGCATTTT. As protein: CASYLEPGQPQHF. The chain combines TRBV6-5 with TRBJ1-5; D not certain. This CDR3 region has 13 residues. Germline V CDR1 and CDR2: MNHEY, SVGAGI. Trimming pared 8 bases from V and 6 bases from J, leaving 14 bases between.

This sequence joins TRBV5-5 and TRBJ2-5, with D possibly called TRBD1 or TRBD2 (5 bases each). CDR1 is SGHKS, CDR2 YYEKEE, per germline (reference sequence). V was cut by 6 bases and J by 5 bases, with 17 bases left in between. The CDR3 runs 14 residues. This CDR3 is CASTTEGAGETQYF. In DNA form, the CDR3 reads TGTGCCAGCACGACGGAAGGGGCGGGTGAGACCCAGTACTTC.

The chain uses TRBV18 and TRBJ1-2; 7 nucleotides line up with TRBD1. The CDR3 has 16 residues. Trimming took 1 base from V and 4 from J; bases not matched to a gene: 9. Germline lookup yields CDR1 KGHSH and CDR2 LQKENI. This chain's CDR3 is CASSPQPGQTIYGYTF. The CDR3 DNA sequence: TGTGCCAGCTCACCACAACCGGGACAGACAATCTATGGCTACACCTTC.